This is a list of T cell receptor beta chains from one sample in a study of molecular identifiers for immune sequencing clone quantification. TCRdb redid the calling of the PCR reads with MiXCR, one entry per CDR3 protein. Counted here are over 55,000 distinct CDR3 sequences, around a sixth occurring once; the ten biggest clones make up approximately 1.5%. Specimen: naive CD8+ T cells from blood, with Jurkat cell RNA spiked in. All receptors derive from a human donor in good health. Some libraries in this study had Jurkat cell RNA spiked in. Each CDR3 is given with its conserved first and last residue. Fields, in order: V gene, D gene, J gene, clone size, CDR3 protein, CDR3 DNA. D genes are given only for firm matches. Expanded clones get a size class; other rows say once, few or many, or leave the size out.

TRBV6-1	TRBD2	TRBJ2-7	few	CASSEAVGAGSYEQYF	TGTGCCAGCAGTGAAGCCGTCGGAGCGGGGTCCTACGAGCAGTACTTC
TRBV5-1	-	TRBJ2-1	-	CASSQALGANEQFF	TGCGCCAGCAGCCAAGCCCTTGGGGCTAATGAGCAGTTCTTC
TRBV12-3/TRBV12-4	-	TRBJ2-2	-	CASIFTGELFF	TGTGCCAGCATTTTCACCGGGGAGCTGTTTTTT
TRBV7-3	-	TRBJ2-1	-	CASSLLPSRNEQFF	TGTGCCAGCAGCTTACTCCCCTCACGGAATGAGCAGTTCTTC
TRBV28	-	TRBJ1-3	-	CASSLGRSGNTIYF	TGTGCCAGCAGTTTGGGGCGCTCTGGAAACACCATATATTTT
TRBV5-8	-	TRBJ2-6	many	CASSSYYESGANVLTF	TGTGCCAGCAGCTCCTATTACGAATCTGGGGCCAACGTCCTGACTTTC
TRBV9	TRBD2	TRBJ2-2	-	CASSFAGTSGYTGELFF	TGTGCCAGCAGCTTCGCCGGGACTAGCGGCTACACCGGGGAGCTGTTTTTT
TRBV7-3	TRBD1	TRBJ2-4	many	CASSLGPGTGLNGIQYF	TGTGCCAGCAGCTTAGGCCCCGGGACAGGGCTTAACGGCATTCAGTACTTC
TRBV9	TRBD2	TRBJ2-7	many	CASSPVAGGYEQYF	TGTGCCAGCAGCCCCGTAGCGGGAGGGTACGAGCAGTACTTC
TRBV6-5	-	TRBJ1-1	many	CASSYGENTEAFF	TGTGCCAGCAGTTACGGAGAGAACACTGAAGCTTTCTTT
TRBV27	TRBD2	TRBJ2-5	many	CASSPSAGDRQETQYF	TGTGCCAGCAGTCCCTCAGCGGGAGACCGCCAAGAGACCCAGTACTTC
TRBV19	TRBD2	TRBJ2-7	many	CASSMAGGPYEQYF	TGTGCCAGTAGTATGGCGGGAGGGCCCTACGAGCAGTACTTC
TRBV20-1	TRBD2	TRBJ2-1	few	CSASSIVRLAASYNEQFF	TGCAGTGCTAGTTCAATCGTCCGGCTAGCGGCCTCCTACAATGAGCAGTTCTTC
TRBV4-3	TRBD2	TRBJ2-2	many	CASSQGYGLAGENTGELFF	TGCGCCAGCAGCCAAGGATACGGACTAGCGGGAGAGAACACCGGGGAGCTGTTTTTT
TRBV27	TRBD1	TRBJ1-5	many	CASRPGQYNQPQHF	TGTGCCAGCAGACCGGGACAGTACAATCAGCCCCAGCATTTT
TRBV7-8	TRBD1	TRBJ1-3	many	CASRDRGFGNTIYF	TGTGCCTCCCGGGACAGGGGTTTTGGAAACACCATATATTTT
TRBV27	-	TRBJ2-1	many	CASEEESGEQFF	TGTGCCAGTGAGGAGGAGTCAGGTGAGCAGTTCTTC
TRBV2	-	TRBJ2-7	few	CASSEAPGGYEQYF	TGTGCCAGCAGTGAAGCGCCAGGGGGGTACGAGCAGTACTTC
TRBV5-6	-	TRBJ1-6	-	CASSFVMGVNSPLHF	TGTGCCAGCAGCTTTGTGATGGGAGTTAATTCACCCCTCCACTTT
TRBV6-2/TRBV6-3	-	TRBJ2-3	many	CASRVEDTQYF	TGTGCCAGCCGGGTAGAGGATACGCAGTATTTT
TRBV20-1	TRBD2	TRBJ2-1	many	CSARRLAGENEQFF	TGCAGTGCTAGAAGGCTAGCGGGAGAAAATGAGCAGTTCTTC
TRBV28	-	TRBJ2-7	many	CASSIGGQLYEQYF	TGTGCCAGCAGTATTGGGGGACAATTATACGAGCAGTACTTC
TRBV14	-	TRBJ2-7	many	CASSLGLGNEQYF	TGTGCCAGCAGCCTGGGGCTCGGGAACGAGCAGTACTTC
TRBV29-1	TRBD1	TRBJ2-7	many	CSVAGTDNSYEQYF	TGCAGCGTAGCCGGGACAGATAACTCCTACGAGCAGTACTTC
TRBV12-3/TRBV12-4	-	TRBJ1-2	many	CASSLQVAYGYTF	TGTGCCAGCAGTCTGCAGGTTGCCTATGGCTACACCTTC
TRBV28	TRBD2	TRBJ2-1	few	CASSLLAGYSYNEQFF	TGTGCCAGCAGTTTATTAGCGGGATACTCCTACAATGAGCAGTTCTTC
TRBV7-9	TRBD1	TRBJ2-3	few	CASSSWGQGTDTQYF	TGTGCCAGCAGCTCGTGGGGACAGGGAACAGATACGCAGTATTTT
TRBV4-3	TRBD1	TRBJ1-4	few	CASSQGQGFNEKLFF	TGCGCCAGCAGCCAGGGACAGGGGTTTAATGAAAAACTGTTTTTT
TRBV7-9	-	TRBJ2-5	many	CASSLSPAGGSYQETQYF	TGTGCCAGCAGCTTATCCCCTGCCGGCGGAAGCTACCAAGAGACCCAGTACTTC
TRBV19	-	TRBJ2-1	many	CASSMTQGAEQFF	TGTGCCAGTAGTATGACCCAAGGCGCTGAGCAGTTCTTC
TRBV11-2	TRBD2	TRBJ2-1	-	CASMGGSNEQFF	TGTGCCAGCATGGGCGGGAGCAATGAGCAGTTCTTC
TRBV29-1	-	TRBJ2-2	many	CSVAGSTGELFF	TGCAGCGTTGCGGGGTCAACCGGGGAGCTGTTTTTT
TRBV28	TRBD1	TRBJ2-4	-	CASRDRGNVQYF	TGCGCCAGCAGGGACAGGGGGAACGTTCAGTACTTC
TRBV9	-	TRBJ2-7	many	CASSVYALSYEQYF	TGTGCCAGCAGCGTGTACGCCCTGTCCTACGAGCAGTACTTC
TRBV4-1	-	TRBJ2-3	many	CASSQDPTTTQYF	TGCGCCAGCAGCCAAGATCCTACTACTACGCAGTATTTT
TRBV6-2/TRBV6-3	-	TRBJ1-5	-	CASGYSYQPQHF	TGTGCCAGCGGTTATTCGTACCAGCCCCAGCATTTT
TRBV12-3/TRBV12-4	-	TRBJ1-5	many	CASSFGGPDQPQHF	TGTGCCAGCAGTTTTGGGGGGCCGGATCAGCCCCAGCATTTT
TRBV4-2	-	TRBJ1-1	many	CASSQGILGTSTEAFF	TGTGCCAGCAGCCAAGGAATATTAGGGACGTCCACTGAAGCTTTCTTT